The clone carrying this T cell receptor beta chain occurred a few times. Antigen: not known. MiXCR, run by TCRdb on the 5' RACE reads, gives a single entry per CDR3 protein. The sample carries roughly 750,000 distinct CDR3 sequences, 20% to 25% recorded once. This record comes from a study of identical twins. Findings of the study overall: Invariant cells of the MAIT and iNKT types might have partly distorted the zero-insertion analyses.

There are 15 residues in the CDR3. CDR1 and CDR2 from the germline V gene are KGHSH and LQKENI. V was pared by 5 bases and J by 3 bases, with 9 bases of the junction left unmatched. A further study also used this sample, focusing on T cells expressing NK-cell markers. From that second work: Repertoire data for TCR beta were derived from sorted T cells (CD3+CD56+NKG2C+, CD3+CD56+NKG2C- and CD3+CD56-NKG2C+). Sequenced donors, eight in total, included seven who were HCMV-seropositive and one who was seronegative.

The chain carries TRBV18 and TRBJ1-1, with 7 bases fitting TRBD1. What was sequenced was PBMCs. The TCR was taken from a woman aged 18-29 years in good health. This CDR3 is CASSSRGYGDTEAFF. The CDR3 bases are TGTGCCAGCTCATCCAGGGGGTATGGGGACACTGAAGCTTTCTTT.